The following is a T cell receptor beta chain sequence with its context. What it binds is unknown. This record belongs to a study of T cell responses to AZD1222 COVID-19 vaccine. Regarding the study as a whole: Spike-specific TCR repertoires showed rising breadth and depth after two AZD1222 doses. Nearly half of spike-specific TCRs reportedly target unmutated variant regions. Clonal diversity was possibly underestimated; the donors were predominantly white British and more often female.

Between the trimmed V and J ends, which lost 5 bases and 1 base, there was a span of 15 bases. This CDR3 has 16 residues. In germline, CDR1 is MNHEY, CDR2 SVGEGT. Assay: immunoSEQ multiplex PCR; the TCRdb copy retains only in-frame clones and omits some. Altogether 160,000 or so clones are present, roughly 94% being singletons, with the ten largest covering 4.5% to 5.5%. The source was peripheral blood, collected 28 days after the second AZD1222 dose. This chain uses TRBV6-2 or TRBV6-3 with TRBJ1-5; D call uncertain. This receptor was identified in an adult who received the AZD1222 COVID-19 vaccine. DNA for the CDR3: TGTGCCAGCAGTCCCCCCGAGGGCAAGAGCAATCAGCCCCAGCATTTT. As protein: CASSPPEGKSNQPQHF.